Following are 3 T cell receptor beta chains from one sample sequenced in a study of follicular helper T cells after annual influenza vaccination. This table comes from immunoSEQ multiplex PCR, and its TCRdb copy is limited to in-frame clones, with some not included. The sample gives 790 or so clones, 70% to 90% of which show up once; roughly 2% is in the top ten. The sample's time point: 2015-2016 season, pre-vaccination. Source: CXCR5+ CD38- circulating T follicular helper cells from blood, taken on the day of influenza vaccination. Subset specified: circulating Tfh, non-naive CD4+CXCR5+PD-1+ (ICOS+CD38+ or ICOS-CD38-). The receptor set was obtained from an adult who received the influenza vaccine.

The V and J genes are TRBV30 and TRBJ2-7; 14 bases map to TRBD2. The CDR3 extends over 21 amino acids. V shed 1 base, J shed 2 bases, and the junction held 19 bases outside the gene matches. CDR1 and CDR2 from the germline V gene are GTSNPN and SVGIG (reference sequence). This chain's CDR3 is CAWSGGYSGTSGGTVTYEQYF. CDR3 nucleotide sequence: TGTGCCTGGAGTGGGGGTTACTCCGGGACTAGCGGGGGAACCGTAACCTACGAGCAGTACTTC.

V usage is TRBV7-8 and J usage is TRBJ2-7; either TRBD1 or TRBD2 may supply D (5 bases each). CDR3 length equals 13 residues. Trimming removed 6 bases from V and 6 bases from J, with 15 bases in between. CDR1 is SGHVS and CDR2 is FQNEAQ in the germline V gene. The CDR3 nucleotides are TGTGCCAGCAGACGGGACCGAGAATCCGAGCAGTACTTC. It translates to CASRRDRESEQYF.

The chain couples TRBV7-8 to TRBJ1-5; TRBD1 is a possible D gene (6 bases). Trimming stripped 1 base from V and 1 base from J, with 14 bases between. Germline lookup yields CDR1 SGHVS and CDR2 FQNEAQ. This CDR3 contains 17 residues. The CDR3 sequence is CASSLVRGVLSNQPQHF. CDR3 bases: TGTGCCAGCAGCTTAGTTAGGGGGGTCCTAAGCAATCAGCCCCAGCATTTT.